This entry concerns a single TCR beta chain. The sample originates from a study of blood T cell repertoires in COVID-19. Across the whole study: Samples representing acute and convalescent COVID-19 were sourced from the United States, Italy and Spain.

Germline CDR1 reads ENHRY; CDR2 reads SYGVKD. CDR3 length: 16 amino acids. The V gene end was trimmed by 8 bases and the J gene end by 4 bases; junction bases not matched to a gene: 11. As processed by the authors: The assay estimated nucleated cells by amplifying reference gene primers. Method: immunoSEQ multiplex PCR; TCRdb's copy keeps in-frame clones and lacks some. V, J and clone size were drawn from that table, and D and trimming were deduced from the DNA. The sample shows roughly 260,000 clones, 85% to 90% of them seen only once. The V call is TRBV10-3, the J call TRBJ1-1; the match to TRBD1 covers 12 bases. Sequenced sample: peripheral blood. The receptor's source is a woman aged 25-40 years with COVID-19, enrolled during active disease. The CDR3: CAIGWGQGAGGTEAFF. CDR3 DNA: TGTGCCATCGGTTGGGGACAGGGGGCTGGGGGCACTGAAGCTTTCTTT.